The clone carrying this T cell receptor (beta chain) was seen at least ten times. The CDR3 runs 12 residues. Looked up from germline, CDR1 is MNHNS and CDR2 is SASEGT. The V end lost 6 bases, the J end lost 10 bases, and 12 bases lay between the germline ends. The data belong to a study of T cells in Graves' hyperthyroidism and ophthalmopathy. Amplified TCR beta CDR3 regions derived from RNA transcripts. During a first-round RT-PCR of the TCR CDR3, the HTBI primer set was used. Each CDR3 protein gets one entry after TCRdb re-called the multiplex PCR reads with MiXCR. The sample has roughly 99,000 distinct CDR3 sequences, roughly 15% seen once.

The specimen was blood. This chain uses TRBV6-1 with TRBJ1-4; weak D call: TRBD1 (5 bases). The TCR was taken from a woman aged 50 to 60 with Graves' hyperthyroidism. This chain's CDR3 is CASRGPAVKLFF. For the CDR3, the DNA is TGTGCCAGCAGGGGGCCGGCAGTAAAACTGTTTTTT.